Below are 9 T cell receptor beta chains sequenced from a single sample in a study of T-cell reconstitution after alpha-beta-depleted transplantation in children. For TCRbeta, the library was prepared with unique molecular identifiers. TCRdb reprocessed the PCR reads via MiXCR and lists one record per CDR3 protein. The data hold about 580,000 distinct CDR3 sequences, with roughly 23% observed a single time. This specimen consisted of PBMCs, mostly from graft donor cells, obtained 360 days after TCRalphabeta/CD19-depleted stem cell transplant. Receptor source: a boy under two years old who had a stem cell transplant for acute myeloid leukemia, so the T cells may come from the graft donor.

The J gene is TRBJ2-5, the V gene TRBV11-2; the D gene is possibly TRBD2 (5 bases). Per the germline V gene, CDR1 is SGHAT and CDR2 is FQNNGV. The CDR3 loop spans 15 amino acids. Trimming stripped 3 bases from V and 2 bases from J, with 13 bases between. CDR3: CASSFGAADQETQYF. The CDR3 coding sequence is TGTGCCAGCAGCTTCGGAGCGGCGGATCAAGAGACCCAGTACTTC. Combining the CDR3 with reference TRBV11-2 and TRBJ2-5 gives the whole variable domain EAGVAQSPRYKIIEKRQSVAFWCNPISGHATLYWYQQILGQGPKLLIQFQNNGVVDDSQLPKDRFSAERLKGVDSTLKIQPAKLEDSAVYLCASSFGAADQETQYFGPGTRLLVL.

V is TRBV27 and J is TRBJ1-1, with 10 bases identical to TRBD1. Germline CDR1 reads MNHEY; CDR2 reads SMNVEV (reference sequence). The V and J ends lost 4 bases and 4 bases, in that order; junction bases with no gene match: 9. There are 16 residues in the CDR3. The CDR3 DNA follows: TGTGCCAGCAGTTCTACCCCCGGGACAGGGGTCACTGAAGCTTTCTTT. Amino acid sequence: CASSSTPGTGVTEAFF.

This clonotype has ten or more counts. This sequence joins TRBV28 and TRBJ2-1; TRBD2 agrees at 9 bases. Trimming cost V 7 bases and J 2 bases; bases outside gene matches: 3. The CDR3 length is 14 residues. CDR1 and CDR2 (germline): MDHEN, SYDVKM. CDR3 nucleotides: TGTGCCAGCATTATAGCGGGGGCCTACAATGAGCAGTTCTTC. Amino acids: CASIIAGAYNEQFF.

In its sample, this clonotype was seen many times. The V gene is TRBV10-3, the J gene TRBJ2-3, with TRBD1 matching over 8 bases. This CDR3 is built from 14 residues. Germline V gives CDR1 ENHRY, CDR2 SYGVKD. The ends lost 3 bases at V and 6 bases at J; junction bases unmatched: 5. For the CDR3, the DNA is TGTGCCATCAGTGATCCCGGACAGGGCGATACGCAGTATTTT. Protein sequence: CAISDPGQGDTQYF.

At least ten counts were recorded for this clonotype. The chain is built from TRBV29-1 and TRBJ2-1, with D perhaps TRBD2 (5 bases). This CDR3 is 14 amino acids long. The germline gives CDR1 SQVTM, CDR2 ANQGSEA. Trimming took 4 bases from V and 9 from J, leaving 19 bases between them. CDR3 amino acids: CSVVVSPGAGEQFF. For the CDR3, the DNA is TGCAGCGTTGTCGTTAGCCCAGGCGCGGGTGAGCAGTTCTTC.

V and J are TRBV5-1 and TRBJ1-3, with no clear D. Per the germline V gene, CDR1 is SGHRS and CDR2 is YFSETQ. CDR3 size: 15 residues. V was cut by 0 bases and J by 2 bases, with 9 bases left in between. The CDR3 spells CASSLDPDAGNTIYF. The CDR3 region has the DNA TGCGCCAGCAGCTTGGATCCGGACGCTGGAAACACCATATATTTT.

The chain joins TRBV13 to TRBJ2-1; the D call may be TRBD1 or TRBD2 (6 bases each). Germline CDR1 and CDR2: PRHDT and FYEKMQ (reference sequence). The V and J ends lost 5 bases and 5 bases respectively, with 10 bases between them. The CDR3 covers 13 residues. The CDR3 region is CASSGGPNNEQFF. CDR3 DNA: TGTGCCAGCAGCGGGGGGCCAAACAATGAGCAGTTCTTC.

Regarding this clonotype: The junction and the germline gene differ at one end; a read error may be behind it. The chain is built from TRBV18 and TRBJ1-1, with D hard to call. The CDR3 extends over 14 amino acids. CDR1 is KGHSH and CDR2 is LQKENI in the germline V gene. CDR3 region: CASLPDTVNTEAFF. The DNA for the CDR3 is TGTGCCAGCTTACCAGACACGGTAAACACTGAAGCTTTCTTT. Together with reference TRBV18 and TRBJ1-1, the CDR3 gives the full variable domain: NAGVMQNPRHLVRRRGQEARLRCSPMKGHSHVYWYRQLPEEGLKFMVYLQKENIIDESGMPKERFSAEFPKEGPSILRIQQVVRGDSAAYFCASLPDTVNTEAFFGQGTRLTVV.

This clonotype was detected a few times. V is TRBV7-9 and J is TRBJ2-1, with 10 bases fitting TRBD1. Germline CDR1 is SEHNR and CDR2 is FQNEAQ (reference sequence). This CDR3 contains 14 residues. V was pared by 8 bases and J by 8 bases, with 9 bases of the junction left unmatched. The CDR3 loop is CASESGQGLDEQFF. As DNA, the CDR3 is TGTGCCAGCGAATCGGGACAGGGGCTAGATGAGCAGTTCTTC.